Below are 19 T cell receptor beta chains sequenced from a single sample in a study of neurological immune-mediated disorders. MiXCR, applied by TCRdb to the 5' RACE reads, yields one record per CDR3 protein. The data hold about 66,000 distinct CDR3 sequences, with 4.5% observed a single time. The specimen sequenced was PBMCs. The receptors originated from a man younger than 45 with multiple sclerosis.

This clonotype was detected ten times or more. The rearrangement uses TRBV4-1 and TRBJ2-1, with D unresolved. The CDR3 is made up of 13 amino acids. The germline V gene encodes CDR1 MGHRA and CDR2 YSYEKL. Trimming stripped 4 bases from V and 6 bases from J, with 10 bases between. CDR3 residues: CASSPFQRNEQFF. The CDR3 bases are TGCGCCAGCAGCCCTTTTCAGCGCAATGAGCAGTTCTTC.

In its sample, this clonotype was seen many times. The rearrangement joins TRBV7-8 to TRBJ1-1; the D gene is possibly TRBD1 (6 bases). With 7 bases removed from V and 8 bases from J, the gap between germline ends came to 20 bases. Germline loops: CDR1 SGHVS, CDR2 FQNEAQ. The CDR3 extends over 14 amino acids. This CDR3 reads CASTSIKQGREAFF. Written as DNA, the CDR3 is TGTGCCAGCACCTCTATCAAACAGGGCCGGGAAGCTTTCTTT.

This clonotype was seen at least ten times. The chain uses TRBV10-1 and TRBJ2-2; tentatively, D is TRBD1 (5 bases). This CDR3 comprises 12 residues. Trimming pared 8 bases from V and 5 bases from J, leaving 9 bases between. Germline V gives CDR1 WNHNN, CDR2 SYGVQD (reference sequence). Here the CDR3 reads CASGASTGELFF. CDR3 coding DNA: TGCGCCAGCGGGGCCAGTACCGGGGAGCTGTTTTTT.

There are a few counts of this clonotype. The chain uses TRBV20-1 and TRBJ1-1, with D possibly matching TRBD1 (5 bases). Germline V gene lookup returns CDR1 DFQATT and CDR2 SNEGSKA (reference sequence). Trimming left V 5 bases short and J 3 bases short, with 10 bases between. The CDR3 has 12 amino acids. The CDR3, as DNA: TGCAGTGCTCGGACACAATACACTGAAGCTTTCTTT. Translating gives CSARTQYTEAFF.

This clonotype was found a few times. V usage is TRBV20-1 and J usage is TRBJ2-7; 7 bases fit TRBD2. Germline CDR1 is DFQATT and CDR2 is SNEGSKA (reference sequence). The CDR3 extends over 14 amino acids. The V and J ends lost 0 bases and 2 bases, in that order; junction bases with no gene match: 4. CDR3: CSARDWGGPYEQYF. Written as DNA, the CDR3 is TGCAGTGCTAGAGATTGGGGGGGTCCCTACGAGCAGTACTTC.

This clonotype was seen at least ten times. The rearrangement joins TRBV9 to TRBJ2-3; D gene unclear. The CDR3 is made up of 17 amino acids. V lost 4 bases and J lost 3, with 21 bases in between. Germline lookup yields CDR1 SGDLS and CDR2 YYNGEE. This CDR3 is CASSPLLPRSLTDTQYF. DNA of the CDR3: TGTGCCAGCAGCCCCCTCCTTCCCCGCTCGTTAACAGATACGCAGTATTTT.

The chain couples TRBV20-1 to TRBJ1-1, with TRBD1 matching over 7 bases. Germline V gene sequence: CDR1 DFQATT, CDR2 SNEGSKA (reference sequence). The CDR3 is made up of 13 amino acids. J lost 8 bases, V lost 5 bases, and 11 bases had no gene match. DNA for the CDR3: TGCAGTGCTCCCAGACAGGGTGGTTTCGAAGCTTTCTTT. Translated, it gives CSAPRQGGFEAFF.

This clonotype appeared many times. J is TRBJ2-3 and V is TRBV28; D may be TRBD1 (6 bases). This CDR3 contains 18 residues. Trimming removed 4 bases from V and 0 bases from J, with 20 bases in between. Germline CDR1 reads MDHEN; CDR2 reads SYDVKM. This chain's CDR3 is CASSSLLETGPSTDTQYF. The CDR3 DNA is TGTGCCAGCAGTTCCCTTCTTGAGACAGGACCAAGCACAGATACGCAGTATTTT.

Points on this clonotype: A read error may be the cause here, since a much bigger clone is one base away. The chain combines TRBV5-1 with TRBJ1-2; D not certain. The CDR3 contains 14 residues. CDR1 and CDR2 from the germline V gene are SGHRS and YFSETQ. Deletions cut 0 bases from V and 6 bases from J, with 12 bases between. The CDR3 sequence: CASSLAKRRNGYTF. In DNA, the CDR3 is TGCGCCAGCAGCTTGGCCAAGCGGCGCAATGGCTACACCTTC. Drawing the rest from reference TRBV5-1 and TRBJ1-2, the complete variable domain is KAGVTQTPRYLIKTRGQQVTLSCSPISGHRSVSWYQQTPGQGLQFLFEYFSETQRNKGNFPGRFSGRQFSNSRSEMNVSTLELGDSALYLCASSLAKRRNGYTFGSGTRLTVV.

Note on this clonotype: The junction shows a germline mismatch at one end, possibly a read error. The rearrangement uses TRBV12-3 or TRBV12-4 and TRBJ1-5; D is unresolved. The CDR3 consists of 16 residues. CDR3 bases: TGTGCCAGCAGTTCGTGGATACCAAATAGCAATCAGCCCCAGAATTTT. It encodes CASSSWIPNSNQPQNF.

This clonotype was detected ten times or more. The chain links TRBV7-6 to TRBJ2-1; D not resolved. Germline CDR1 reads SGHVS; CDR2 reads FNYEAQ. Trimming cost V 1 base and J 3 bases, with 10 bases left between them. The CDR3 covers 15 residues. The CDR3 coding sequence is TGTGCCAGCAGCTTAGAACCGAGAAACTACAATGAGCAGTTCTTC. Its translation is CASSLEPRNYNEQFF.

This clonotype was detected ten times or more. At one end, the junction sequence differs from germline, possibly due to a read error. The V gene is TRBV12-3 or TRBV12-4, the J gene TRBJ1-6; D call uncertain. The CDR3 loop spans 13 amino acids. DNA for the CDR3: TGTGCCAGCAGCCCTAACTTGGATTCACCCCTCAACTTT. Its protein product is CASSPNLDSPLNF.

At least ten counts were recorded for this clonotype. The gene calls are TRBV29-1 and TRBJ2-7; the D gene is possibly TRBD1 (5 bases). The CDR3 is 12 amino acids. Germline V gene data show CDR1 as SQVTM and CDR2 as ANQGSEA. Trimming shortened V by 3 bases and J by 1 base, and 7 bases separated the two germline ends. The DNA of the CDR3 is TGCAGCGTTGAGGCAGGGTCCTACGAGCAGTACTTC. Amino acid sequence: CSVEAGSYEQYF.

This clonotype was detected ten times or more. The rearrangement links TRBV5-5 to TRBJ1-4; D is ambiguous. V was shortened by 1 base and J by 3 bases, with 10 bases between the two germline ends. CDR1 is SGHKS, CDR2 YYEKEE, per germline (reference sequence). The CDR3 extends over 15 amino acids. The CDR3 DNA follows: TGTGCCAGCAGCTTGTCCGGCGGAGCTAATGAAAAACTGTTTTTT. It encodes CASSLSGGANEKLFF. Full variable domain (missing parts from reference TRBV5-5 and TRBJ1-4): DAGVTQSPTHLIKTRGQQVTLRCSPISGHKSVSWYQQVLGQGPQFIFQYYEKEERGRGNFPDRFSARQFPNYSSELNVNALLLGDSALYLCASSLSGGANEKLFFGSGTQLSVL.

As regards this clonotype: Germline and junction disagree at one end, which may indicate a read error. The chain is built from TRBV5-1 and TRBJ1-5; D may be TRBD1 (5 bases). The germline V gene has CDR1 SGHRS and CDR2 YFSETQ. There are 15 residues in the CDR3. The CDR3: CASSLGGASNQPQNF. The CDR3 DNA reads TGCGCCAGCAGCTTGGGAGGGGCCAGCAATCAGCCCCAGAATTTT.

V is TRBV6-2 or TRBV6-3 and J is TRBJ2-2; D is undetermined. Trimming took 2 bases from V and 4 from J, leaving 11 bases between them. The CDR3 consists of 15 residues. The germline CDR1 and CDR2 sequences are MNHEY and SVGEGT. CDR3 protein: CASSYGLTATGELFF. CDR3 in DNA: TGTGCCAGCAGTTACGGTCTCACGGCCACCGGGGAGCTGTTTTTT.

This clonotype has ten or more counts. The chain combines TRBV4-1 with TRBJ1-5; maybe TRBD1 (5 bases). The V gene's germline CDR1 is MGHRA and CDR2 YSYEKL. The CDR3 runs 12 residues. The germline V and J ends were trimmed by 3 bases and 8 bases, with 8 bases remaining between them. The CDR3: CASSHGGEPQHF. The CDR3 DNA is TGCGCCAGCAGCCATGGGGGGGAGCCCCAGCATTTT.

This clonotype has ten or more counts. The V call is TRBV7-2, the J call TRBJ2-5; 8 nucleotides line up with TRBD2. Looked up from germline, CDR1 is SGHTA and CDR2 is FQGNSA. J lost 9 bases, V lost 3 bases, and 3 bases had no gene match. There are 12 residues in the CDR3. CDR3 nucleotide sequence: TGTGCCAGCAGCTTCGCGGGGGGAGCCCAGTACTTC. Amino acids: CASSFAGGAQYF. The full variable domain, rest sourced from reference TRBV7-2 and TRBJ2-5, is GAGVSQSPSNKVTEKGKDVELRCDPISGHTALYWYRQSLGQGLEFLIYFQGNSAPDKSGLPSDRFSAERTGGSVSTLTIQRTQQEDSAVYLCASSFAGGAQYFGPGTRLLVL.

This clonotype has at least ten counts. The rearrangement joins TRBV20-1 to TRBJ1-1, with D perhaps matching TRBD1 (5 bases). Trimming removed 5 bases from V and 10 bases from J, with 20 bases in between. The CDR3 covers 13 residues. The V gene's germline CDR1 is DFQATT and CDR2 SNEGSKA (reference sequence). The CDR3: CSARQMNTELAFF. DNA of the CDR3: TGCAGTGCTCGACAGATGAACACTGAATTAGCTTTCTTT.